Listed below are T cell receptor beta chains from one sample, sequenced in a study of cytomegalovirus exposure and HLA in healthy donors. The method was immunoSEQ multiplex PCR; TCRdb's version includes in-frame clones alone and lacks a portion of them. The sample consists of roughly 100,000 clones, roughly 76% of them appearing once. Sequencing input: PBMCs. All receptors derive from a woman aged 55 to 70 in good health and CMV-seropositive. CDR3s include the opening cysteine and the closing phenylalanine or tryptophan. A D gene is named only where the DNA matches it firmly. Only some rows state a clone size, as once, few, many or a class for expanded clones.

J gene	clone size	V gene	D gene	CDR3 protein	CDR3 DNA
TRBJ2-2	few	TRBV30	TRBD2	CAWSELAGATGELFF	TGTGCCTGGAGTGAACTAGCGGGAGCCACCGGGGAGCTGTTTTTT
TRBJ1-2	few	TRBV5-1	.	CASSLGAGFGYTF	TGCGCCAGCAGCTTGGGGGCGGGGTTCGGCTACACCTTC
TRBJ2-7	.	TRBV4-1	TRBD1	CASSQGQGAKAYEQYF	TGCGCCAGCAGCCAGGGACAGGGAGCCAAAGCCTACGAGCAGTACTTC
TRBJ1-1	.	TRBV5-1	TRBD1	CASSLSRGHLRNTEAFF	TGCGCCAGCAGCTTGTCAAGGGGGCATCTGAGGAACACTGAAGCTTTCTTT
TRBJ2-1	.	TRBV6-1	.	CASSELARDLDEQFF	TGTGCCAGCAGTGAGCTAGCGAGGGACTTGGATGAGCAGTTCTTC
TRBJ2-1	.	TRBV19	.	CASTGTPSYNEQFF	TGTGCCAGTACCGGGACTCCATCCTACAATGAGCAGTTCTTC
TRBJ2-7	.	TRBV29-1	TRBD1	CSVQGGHEQYF	TGCAGCGTTCAAGGGGGCCACGAGCAGTACTTC
TRBJ1-2	.	TRBV5-3	.	CARSIPDTRNYGYTF	TGTGCCAGAAGCATACCCGACACGCGTAACTATGGCTACACCTTC
TRBJ1-2	.	TRBV29-1	TRBD1	CSVEDANRGSYGYTF	TGCAGCGTTGAAGATGCGAACAGGGGATCCTATGGCTACACCTTC
TRBJ1-2	.	TRBV5-4	.	CASSLAGGPYGYTF	TGTGCCAGCAGCTTGGCCGGGGGTCCCTATGGCTACACCTTC
TRBJ1-1	.	TRBV19	TRBD1	CASSIEWTGTAEAFF	TGTGCCAGTAGTATAGAGTGGACAGGGACCGCTGAAGCTTTCTTT
TRBJ1-5	.	TRBV27	TRBD1	CASSRQGANQPQHF	TGTGCCAGCAGCCGACAGGGGGCGAATCAGCCCCAGCATTTT
TRBJ1-2	.	TRBV5-6	TRBD1	CASTPRGNYGYTF	TGTGCCAGCACTCCCAGGGGGAACTATGGCTACACCTTC
TRBJ1-2	.	TRBV5-1	.	CASSGRGQYGYTF	TGCGCCAGCAGCGGCCGAGGACAGTATGGCTACACCTTC
TRBJ2-3	.	TRBV19	TRBD2	CASSKRLAGTDTQYF	TGTGCCAGTAGTAAAAGACTAGCGGGCACAGATACGCAGTATTTT
TRBJ2-5	.	TRBV5-4	TRBD2	CASSNSGSETQYF	TGTGCCAGCAGCAATAGCGGGAGCGAGACCCAGTACTTC
TRBJ1-5	.	TRBV19	TRBD1	CASSTGQGLQPQHF	TGTGCCAGTAGTACGGGACAGGGGCTGCAGCCCCAGCATTTT
TRBJ2-5	.	TRBV2	TRBD2	CASNVAGGEQYF	TGTGCCAGCAATGTAGCGGGAGGTGAGCAGTACTTC
TRBJ2-5	.	TRBV5-1	TRBD1	CASSAGQGVMETQYF	TGCGCCAGCAGCGCCGGCCAGGGGGTGATGGAGACCCAGTACTTC
TRBJ2-3	.	TRBV19	.	CAGSQGGTDTQYF	TGTGCAGGGAGTCAGGGAGGAACAGATACGCAGTATTTT
TRBJ2-7	.	TRBV5-6	TRBD1	CASSSRLMGTGGRYEQYF	TGTGCCAGCAGCTCTAGGCTCATGGGGACAGGGGGTAGGTACGAGCAGTACTTC
TRBJ2-7	.	TRBV5-4	.	CASSLPGDYEQYF	TGTGCCAGCAGCTTGCCGGGAGATTACGAGCAGTACTTC
TRBJ2-3	.	TRBV19	.	CASSNPSTDTQYF	TGTGCCAGTTCTAACCCTAGCACAGATACGCAGTATTTT
TRBJ2-7	.	TRBV4-2	TRBD2	CASSQVESTGLAGGEQYF	TGTGCCAGCAGCCAAGTTGAGTCGACTGGGCTAGCGGGAGGCGAGCAGTACTTC
TRBJ1-2	once	TRBV6-5	.	CASSYSRTESYGYTF	TGTGCCAGCAGTTACTCTCGGACAGAGTCCTATGGCTACACCTTC
TRBJ2-3	.	TRBV29-1	TRBD2	CSGLTLRAGGLSTDTQYF	TGCAGCGGATTGACATTGCGGGCGGGAGGTCTTAGCACAGATACGCAGTATTTT
TRBJ2-2	.	TRBV21-1	.	CASRGGGRHSGELFF	TGTGCCAGCAGAGGAGGGGGCCGACATTCCGGGGAGCTGTTTTTT
TRBJ2-2	.	TRBV4-2	TRBD2	CASSSPWGGRAVLTGELFF	TGTGCCAGCAGCTCACCCTGGGGCGGGAGGGCTGTTTTAACCGGGGAGCTGTTTTTT
TRBJ1-1	.	TRBV28	.	CASSFADYGVNTEAFF	TGTGCCAGCAGTTTTGCGGACTATGGAGTGAACACTGAAGCTTTCTTT
TRBJ2-1	few	TRBV2	TRBD2	CASDGLAGYNEQFF	TGTGCCAGCGACGGACTAGCGGGCTACAATGAGCAGTTCTTC
TRBJ1-5	.	TRBV18	.	CASSAAQGINQPQHF	TGTGCCAGCTCAGCCGCTCAGGGAATCAATCAGCCCCAGCATTTT
TRBJ2-2	.	TRBV28	.	CASSLRETGELFF	TGTGCCAGCAGTTTAAGAGAAACCGGGGAGCTGTTTTTT
TRBJ1-1	.	TRBV7-3	TRBD1	CASSPNRGRNTEAFF	TGTGCCAGCAGCCCGAATAGGGGGCGAAACACTGAAGCTTTCTTT
TRBJ1-3	few	TRBV5-1	TRBD1	CASSVGQAGNTIYF	TGCGCCAGCAGCGTTGGACAGGCTGGAAACACCATATATTTT
TRBJ2-2	.	TRBV2	TRBD1	CASIRDRGTNTGELFF	TGTGCCAGTATCCGGGACAGGGGGACGAACACCGGGGAGCTGTTTTTT
TRBJ1-1	.	TRBV5-4	.	CASSGGAEAFF	TGTGCCAGCAGCGGGGGCGCTGAAGCTTTCTTT
TRBJ1-1	.	TRBV6-6	.	CASSYDWGLTEAFF	TGTGCCAGCAGTTACGATTGGGGGCTAACTGAAGCTTTCTTT
TRBJ1-1	.	TRBV18	.	CASSLRAGRDTEAFF	TGTGCCAGCTCACTCCGGGCAGGGAGGGACACTGAAGCTTTCTTT
TRBJ2-3	.	TRBV6-5	.	CASSQGQPTDTQYF	TGTGCCAGCAGTCAAGGACAGCCCACAGATACGCAGTATTTT
TRBJ2-7	.	TRBV15	.	CATSRDRVYEQYF	TGTGCCACCAGCAGAGACAGGGTATACGAGCAGTACTTC
TRBJ2-7	.	TRBV7-2	.	CASSLDGISSYEQYF	TGTGCCAGCAGCTTAGACGGGATTAGCTCCTACGAGCAGTACTTC
TRBJ1-5	few	TRBV6-1	.	CASNPTGPNQPQHF	TGTGCCAGCAACCCAACAGGGCCCAATCAGCCCCAGCATTTT
TRBJ2-1	.	TRBV4-1	TRBD2	CASSQEGLAGNEQFF	TGCGCCAGCAGCCAAGAGGGGCTAGCGGGCAATGAGCAGTTCTTC
TRBJ2-2	.	TRBV6-5	.	CASTGQPANTGELFF	TGTGCCAGCACCGGACAGCCAGCGAACACCGGGGAGCTGTTTTTT
TRBJ2-7	.	TRBV5-1	.	CASSLGQVYEQYF	TGCGCCAGCAGCTTGGGGCAGGTCTACGAGCAGTACTTC
TRBJ2-4	.	TRBV6-1	TRBD1	CASSEQGQSFGSIQYF	TGTGCCAGCAGTGAGCAGGGACAGTCCTTCGGTTCCATTCAGTACTTC
TRBJ2-2	.	TRBV29-1	.	CSVTSTGELFF	TGCAGCGTAACAAGCACCGGGGAGCTGTTTTTT
TRBJ2-3	.	TRBV9	TRBD2	CASSVGTSMSTDTQYF	TGTGCCAGCAGCGTCGGGACTAGCATGAGCACAGATACGCAGTATTTT